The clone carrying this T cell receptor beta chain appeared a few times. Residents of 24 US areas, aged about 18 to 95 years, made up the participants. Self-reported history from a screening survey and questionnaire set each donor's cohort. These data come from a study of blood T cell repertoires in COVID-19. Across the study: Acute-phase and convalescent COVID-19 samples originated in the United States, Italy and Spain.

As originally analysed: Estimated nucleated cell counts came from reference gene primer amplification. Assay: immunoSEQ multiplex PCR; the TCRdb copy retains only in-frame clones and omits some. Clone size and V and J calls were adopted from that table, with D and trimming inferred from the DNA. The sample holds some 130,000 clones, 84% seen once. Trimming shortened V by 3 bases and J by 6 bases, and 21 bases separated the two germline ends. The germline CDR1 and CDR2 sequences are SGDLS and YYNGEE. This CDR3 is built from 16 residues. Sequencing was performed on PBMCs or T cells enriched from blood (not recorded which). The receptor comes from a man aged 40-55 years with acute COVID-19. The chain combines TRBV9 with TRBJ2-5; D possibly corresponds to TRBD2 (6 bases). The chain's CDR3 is CASSATGGGEIQTQYF. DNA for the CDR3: TGTGCCAGCAGCGCGACCGGGGGAGGCGAGATACAGACCCAGTACTTC.